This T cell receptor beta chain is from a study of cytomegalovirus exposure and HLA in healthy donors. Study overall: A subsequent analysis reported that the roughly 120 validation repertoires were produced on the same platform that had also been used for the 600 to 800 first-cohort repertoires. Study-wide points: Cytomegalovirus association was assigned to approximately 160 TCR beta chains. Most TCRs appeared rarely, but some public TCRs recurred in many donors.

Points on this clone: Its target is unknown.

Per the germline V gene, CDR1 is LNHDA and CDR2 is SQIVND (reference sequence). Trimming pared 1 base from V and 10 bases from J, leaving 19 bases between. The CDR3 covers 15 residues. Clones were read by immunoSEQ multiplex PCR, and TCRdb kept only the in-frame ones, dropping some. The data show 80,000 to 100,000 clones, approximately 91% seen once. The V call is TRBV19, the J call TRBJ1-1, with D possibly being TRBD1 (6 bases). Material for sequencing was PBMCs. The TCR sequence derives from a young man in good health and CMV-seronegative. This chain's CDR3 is CASSIGQTGSAGAFF. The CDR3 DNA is TGTGCCAGTAGTATAGGACAAACAGGGTCCGCGGGAGCTTTCTTT. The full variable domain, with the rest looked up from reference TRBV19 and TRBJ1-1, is DGGITQSPKYLFRKEGQNVTLSCEQNLNHDAMYWYRQDPGQGLRLIYYSQIVNDFQKGDIAEGYSVSREKKESFPLTVTSAQKNPTAFYLCASSIGQTGSAGAFFGQGTRLTVV.